This TCR beta chain stems from a study of blood T cell repertoires in COVID-19. Study context: From the United States, Italy and Spain came samples of acute and convalescent COVID-19. PBMCs, B-cell-depleted T cells, or T cells provided the cDNA or gDNA that made up the material.

The CDR3 totals 18 residues. CDR1 LGHDT and CDR2 YNNKEL come from the germline V gene (reference sequence). Between the trimmed V and J ends, which lost 2 bases and 0 bases, there was a span of 14 bases. Methods used by the authors: Amplified reference gene primers provided the basis for estimating nucleated cell counts. Here immunoSEQ multiplex PCR was the method, and the copy in TCRdb shows in-frame clones only, minus some. D and trimming come from the DNA, and the V and J calls and clone size come from that table. The table lists about 360,000 clones, 81% of them singletons. This clone was found a few times.

The source is a human donor with acute or convalescent COVID-19. The donor label of this sample is uncertain. The sample consisted of peripheral blood. This sequence joins TRBV3-1 (or the pseudogene TRBV3-2) and TRBJ1-6; D not certain. As DNA, the CDR3 is TGTGCCAGCAGCCAATATAGCGGGGAGAGCTCCTATAATTCACCCCTCCACTTT. Translating it yields CASSQYSGESSYNSPLHF.